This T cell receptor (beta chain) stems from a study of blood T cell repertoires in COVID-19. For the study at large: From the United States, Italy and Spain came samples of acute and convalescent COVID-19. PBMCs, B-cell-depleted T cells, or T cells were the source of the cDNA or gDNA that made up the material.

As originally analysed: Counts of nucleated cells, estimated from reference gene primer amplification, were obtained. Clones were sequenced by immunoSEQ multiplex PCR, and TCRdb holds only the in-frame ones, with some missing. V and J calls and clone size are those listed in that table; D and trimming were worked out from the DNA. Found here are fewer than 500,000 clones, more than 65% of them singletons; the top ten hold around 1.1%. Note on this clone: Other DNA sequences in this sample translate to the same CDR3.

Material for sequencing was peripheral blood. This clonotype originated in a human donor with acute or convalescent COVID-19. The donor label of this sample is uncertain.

CDR3 sequence reads: CASSRGQNTEAFF. The CDR3 DNA follows: TGTGCCAGCTCCCGTGGACAAAACACTGAAGCTTTCTTT. The rearrangement joins TRBV18 to TRBJ1-1; TRBD1 is a possible D gene (5 bases). Germline-derived CDR1 and CDR2 are KGHSH and LQKENI. V lost 6 bases to trimming and J lost 2 bases, with 10 bases between them. The CDR3 extends over 13 amino acids.